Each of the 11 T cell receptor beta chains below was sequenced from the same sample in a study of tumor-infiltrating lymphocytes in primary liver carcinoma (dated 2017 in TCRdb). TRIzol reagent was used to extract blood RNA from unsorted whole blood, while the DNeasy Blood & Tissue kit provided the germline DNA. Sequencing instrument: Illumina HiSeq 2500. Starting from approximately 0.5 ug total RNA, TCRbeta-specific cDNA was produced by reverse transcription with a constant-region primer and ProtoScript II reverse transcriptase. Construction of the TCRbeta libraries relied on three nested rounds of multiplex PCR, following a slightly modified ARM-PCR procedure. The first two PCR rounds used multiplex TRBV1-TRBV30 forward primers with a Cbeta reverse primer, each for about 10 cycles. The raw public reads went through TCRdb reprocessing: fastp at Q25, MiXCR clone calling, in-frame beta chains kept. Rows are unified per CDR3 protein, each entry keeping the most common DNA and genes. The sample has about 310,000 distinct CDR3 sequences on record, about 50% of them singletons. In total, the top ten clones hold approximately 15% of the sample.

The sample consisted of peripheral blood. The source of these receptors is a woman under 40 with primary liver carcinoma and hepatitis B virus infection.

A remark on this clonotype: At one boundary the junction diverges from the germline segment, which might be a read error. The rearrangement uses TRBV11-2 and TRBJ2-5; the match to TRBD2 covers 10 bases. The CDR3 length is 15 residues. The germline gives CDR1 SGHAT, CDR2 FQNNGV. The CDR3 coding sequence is TGTGTCAGCAGCTTCGGAGCGGGAGGGAGTGAGACCCAGTACTTC. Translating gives CVSSFGAGGSETQYF.

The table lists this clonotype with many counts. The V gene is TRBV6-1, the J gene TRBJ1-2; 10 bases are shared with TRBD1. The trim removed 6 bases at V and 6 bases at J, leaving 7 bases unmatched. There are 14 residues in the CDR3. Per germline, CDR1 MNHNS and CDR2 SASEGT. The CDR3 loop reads CASSTDRGIHGYTF. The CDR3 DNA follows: TGTGCCAGCAGCACGGACAGGGGGATTCATGGCTACACCTTC.

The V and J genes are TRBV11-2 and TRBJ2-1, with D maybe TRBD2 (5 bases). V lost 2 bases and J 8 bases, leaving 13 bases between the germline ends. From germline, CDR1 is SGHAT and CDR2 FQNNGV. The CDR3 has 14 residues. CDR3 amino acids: CASSLSGSYDEQFF. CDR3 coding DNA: TGTGCCAGCAGCTTAAGTGGGAGCTATGATGAGCAGTTCTTC.

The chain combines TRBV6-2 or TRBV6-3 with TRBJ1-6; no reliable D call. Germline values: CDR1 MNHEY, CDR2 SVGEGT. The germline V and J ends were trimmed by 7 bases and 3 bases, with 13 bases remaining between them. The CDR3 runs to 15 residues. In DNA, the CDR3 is TGTGCCAGCACCACTTGGCGAAACTATAATTCACCCCTCCACTTT. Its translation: CASTTWRNYNSPLHF.

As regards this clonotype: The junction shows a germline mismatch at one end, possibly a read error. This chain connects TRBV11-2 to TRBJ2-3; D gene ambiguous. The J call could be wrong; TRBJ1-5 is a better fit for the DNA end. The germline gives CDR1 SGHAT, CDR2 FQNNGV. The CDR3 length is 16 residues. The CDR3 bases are TGTGTCAGCAGCTTACGAGTGGGAGGGTTCACAGATACGCAGCATTTT. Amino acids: CVSSLRVGGFTDTQHF.

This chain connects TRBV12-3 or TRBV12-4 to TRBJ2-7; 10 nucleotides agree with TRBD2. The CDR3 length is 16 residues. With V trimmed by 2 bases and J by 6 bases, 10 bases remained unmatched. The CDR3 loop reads CASSLLLAGPIGEQYF. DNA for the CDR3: TGTGCCAGCAGTTTATTACTAGCGGGACCTATAGGCGAGCAGTACTTC.

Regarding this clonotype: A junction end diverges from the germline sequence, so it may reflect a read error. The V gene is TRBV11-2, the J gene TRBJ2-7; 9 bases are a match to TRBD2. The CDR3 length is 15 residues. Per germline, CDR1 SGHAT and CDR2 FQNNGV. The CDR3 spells CASSLSWVAGDEQYF. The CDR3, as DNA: TGTGCTAGCAGCTTATCATGGGTAGCGGGAGACGAGCAGTACTTC. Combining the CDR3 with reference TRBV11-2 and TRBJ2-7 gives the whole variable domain EAGVAQSPRYKIIEKRQSVAFWCNPISGHATLYWYQQILGQGPKLLIQFQNNGVVDDSQLPKDRFSAERLKGVDSTLKIQPAKLEDSAVYLCASSLSWVAGDEQYFGPGTRLTVT.

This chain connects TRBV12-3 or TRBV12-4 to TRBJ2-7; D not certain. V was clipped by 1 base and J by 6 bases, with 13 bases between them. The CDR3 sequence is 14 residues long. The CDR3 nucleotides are TGTGCCAGCAGTTTAGAGTTCGCTTCTCGCGAGCAGTACTTC. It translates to CASSLEFASREQYF.

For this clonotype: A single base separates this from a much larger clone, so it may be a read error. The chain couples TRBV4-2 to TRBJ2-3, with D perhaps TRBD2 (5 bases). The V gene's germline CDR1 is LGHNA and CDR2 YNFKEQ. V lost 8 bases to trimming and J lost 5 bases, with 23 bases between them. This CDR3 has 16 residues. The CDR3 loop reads CASGISRAVAGDTQYF. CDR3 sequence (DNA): TGTGCCAGCGGTATATCCAGAGCGGTAGCTGGAGATACGCAGTATTTT.

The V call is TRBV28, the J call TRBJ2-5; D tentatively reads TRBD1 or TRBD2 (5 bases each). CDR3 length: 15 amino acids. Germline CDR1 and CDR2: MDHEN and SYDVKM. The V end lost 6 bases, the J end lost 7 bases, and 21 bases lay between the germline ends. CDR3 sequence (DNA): TGTGCCAGCAGGGGGGAACTCCCAGCCAAAGGGACCCAGTACTTC. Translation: CASRGELPAKGTQYF.

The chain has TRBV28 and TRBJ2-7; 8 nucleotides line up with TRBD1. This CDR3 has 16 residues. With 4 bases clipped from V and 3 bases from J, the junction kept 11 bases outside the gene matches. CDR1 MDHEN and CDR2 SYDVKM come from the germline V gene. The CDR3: CASSSPTGGKFYEQYF. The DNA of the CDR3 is TGTGCCAGCAGTTCACCCACAGGGGGTAAATTCTACGAGCAGTACTTC.